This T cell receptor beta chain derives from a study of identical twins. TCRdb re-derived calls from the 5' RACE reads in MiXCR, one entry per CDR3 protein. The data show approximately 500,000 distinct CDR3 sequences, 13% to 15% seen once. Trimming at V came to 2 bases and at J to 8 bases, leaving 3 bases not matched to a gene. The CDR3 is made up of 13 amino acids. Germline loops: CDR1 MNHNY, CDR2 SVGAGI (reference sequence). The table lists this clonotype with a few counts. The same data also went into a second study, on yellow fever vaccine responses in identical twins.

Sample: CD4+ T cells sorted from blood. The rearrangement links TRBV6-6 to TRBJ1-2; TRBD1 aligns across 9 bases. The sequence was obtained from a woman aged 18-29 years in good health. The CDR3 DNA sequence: TGTGCCAGCAGTTACATAGGACAGGGGGGCTACACCTTC. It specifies CASSYIGQGGYTF.